These 3 T cell receptor beta chains share one sample of origin, sequenced in a study of read filtering for tumor transcriptome and immune sequencing. From roughly 0.4 ug of RNA, a library with molecular barcoded alpha/delta and beta/gamma adaptors was made. TCRdb reanalysed the reads using MiXCR and keeps one entry per CDR3 protein. The table has fewer than 150,000 distinct CDR3 sequences, approximately 12% seen once. Sequencing used a population of CD138-negative cells sorted from bone marrow. The receptor source for this set is a donor aged 40 or older with multiple myeloma.

As concerns this clonotype: The CDR3 ends on some other residue instead of the conserved phenylalanine or tryptophan, so this is likely a read error. The rearrangement uses TRBV29-1 and TRBJ2-5; perhaps TRBD1 as D (5 bases). V was shortened by 2 bases and J by 5 bases, with 12 bases between the two germline ends. CDR3 length equals 13 residues. Germline V CDR1 and CDR2: SQVTM, ANQGSEA. CDR3: CSVELVGQETQYS. As DNA, the CDR3 is TGCAGCGTTGAATTGGTGGGGCAGGAGACCCAGTACTCC.

This clonotype has a count of ten or more. The rearrangement joins TRBV28 to TRBJ2-1; a possible D gene is TRBD2 (6 bases). Between the trimmed V and J ends, which lost 6 bases and 6 bases, there was a span of 18 bases. Per the germline V gene, CDR1 is MDHEN and CDR2 is SYDVKM. This CDR3 spans 15 amino acids. The chain's CDR3 is CASSGGGQGGNEQFF. The CDR3 nucleotides are TGTGCCAGCAGCGGGGGTGGGCAGGGAGGCAATGAGCAGTTCTTC.

This clonotype was counted many times. The chain joins TRBV2 to TRBJ2-3; 9 bases fit TRBD2. The trim removed 9 bases at V and 8 bases at J, leaving 6 bases unmatched. Germline V gives CDR1 SNHLY, CDR2 FYNNEI. The CDR3 has 12 amino acids. CDR3 sequence (DNA): TGTGCCAGTCGCGGGGGGGGAGTTACGCAGTATTTT. Protein sequence: CASRGGGVTQYF.